These 23 T cell receptor beta chains share one sample of origin, sequenced in a study of blood T cells in healthy people across ages. A J-beta primer mix and a sample-barcoded 5' primer were used in a second PCR of roughly 7 to 12 cycles. TCRdb analysed the 5' RACE reads with MiXCR anew, one entry per CDR3 protein. The sample yields 650,000 to 800,000 distinct CDR3 sequences, approximately 48% seen once. The sequencing input was blood. Receptors originate from a man between 60 and 75 years old in good health.

This clonotype has at least ten counts. J is TRBJ1-4 and V is TRBV28, with a tentative D call TRBD1 (6 bases). This CDR3 spans 16 amino acids. Trimming took off 0 bases at V and 8 bases at J, with 16 bases between the two ends. In germline, CDR1 is MDHEN, CDR2 SYDVKM. This CDR3 reads CASSLWEGRGIEKLFF. The CDR3 nucleotides read TGTGCCAGCAGTTTATGGGAGGGGAGGGGGATAGAAAAACTGTTTTTT.

The V and J genes are TRBV10-1 and TRBJ1-6; tentative D call: TRBD1 (5 bases). V lost 0 bases to trimming and J lost 10 bases, with 7 bases between them. CDR1 and CDR2 (germline): WNHNN, SYGVQD (reference sequence). The CDR3 runs 13 residues. As DNA, the CDR3 is TGCGCCAGCAGTGAGTCGCGACAGTCACCCCTCCACTTT. It codes for CASSESRQSPLHF.

V gene TRBV28 combines with J gene TRBJ2-1, with 9 positions matching TRBD1. With V trimmed by 1 base and J by 8 bases, 6 bases remained unmatched. The germline gives CDR1 MDHEN, CDR2 SYDVKM. The CDR3 is 15 amino acids. The CDR3 loop is CASSLFGTGSYEQFF. The CDR3, as DNA: TGTGCCAGCAGTTTATTCGGGACAGGGAGTTATGAGCAGTTCTTC. The full variable domain, rest sourced from reference TRBV28 and TRBJ2-1, is DVKVTQSSRYLVKRTGEKVFLECVQDMDHENMFWYRQDPGLGLRLIYFSYDVKMKEKGDIPEGYSVSREKKERFSLILESASTNQTSMYLCASSLFGTGSYEQFFGPGTRLTVL.

This chain joins TRBV25-1 and TRBJ1-6, with D maybe TRBD1 (6 bases). V lost 3 bases and J lost 9, with 15 bases in between. From germline, CDR1 is MGHDK and CDR2 SYGVNS. CDR3 length: 15 residues. The CDR3 here is CASSESQGRISPLHF. CDR3 sequence (DNA): TGTGCCAGCAGTGAGTCACAGGGCCGGATTTCACCCCTCCACTTT.

In its sample, this clonotype was seen a few times. The chain couples TRBV7-3 to TRBJ2-3; D tentatively fits TRBD1 or TRBD2 (5 bases each). The germline CDR1 and CDR2 sequences are SGHTA and FQGTGA. Trimming stripped 2 bases from V and 0 bases from J, with 12 bases between. The CDR3 loop spans 16 amino acids. The CDR3 sequence: CASSLGGPTSTDTQYF. The CDR3 DNA follows: TGTGCCAGCAGCTTAGGGGGACCGACTAGCACAGATACGCAGTATTTT.

This clonotype has more than one count but fewer than ten. The chain carries TRBV6-5 and TRBJ1-2; D unclear. The CDR3 totals 13 residues. Germline V lookup: CDR1 MNHEY, CDR2 SVGAGI. Deletions cut 0 bases from V and 7 bases from J, with 9 bases between. DNA for the CDR3: TGTGCCAGCAGTTACTCCAGATCCCGTGGCTACACCTTC. This encodes CASSYSRSRGYTF.

The gene calls are TRBV4-2 and TRBJ1-1; tentative D call: TRBD1 (5 bases). Germline values: CDR1 LGHNA, CDR2 YNFKEQ. The CDR3 is made up of 16 amino acids. V was shortened by 0 bases and J by 0 bases, with 11 bases between the two germline ends. The CDR3 sequence: CASSQERGALNTEAFF. The CDR3 DNA reads TGTGCCAGCAGCCAAGAAAGAGGGGCGTTGAACACTGAAGCTTTCTTT.

The chain links TRBV20-1 to TRBJ2-1, with 7 bases aligning to TRBD2. Per germline, CDR1 DFQATT and CDR2 SNEGSKA (reference sequence). V trimming: 5 bases; J trimming: 7 bases; junction bases outside the gene matches: 11. The CDR3 loop spans 14 amino acids. The DNA of the CDR3 is TGCAGTGCTCCGTCTGGCGGGGGTTGGAATGAGCAGTTCTTC. This sequence encodes CSAPSGGGWNEQFF.

This clonotype was seen more than once but under ten times. The chain has TRBV7-2 and TRBJ1-2; TRBD1 matches at 7 bases. This CDR3 is 14 amino acids long. V shed 4 bases, J shed 8 bases, and the junction held 10 bases outside the gene matches. Germline CDR1 reads SGHTA; CDR2 reads FQGNSA. The CDR3, as DNA: TGTGCCAGCAGCTGGGTGATACAGGGGCAAGGCTACACCTTC. Protein product: CASSWVIQGQGYTF.

Comments on this clonotype: A junction end diverges from the germline sequence, so it may reflect a read error. The gene calls are TRBV20-1 and TRBJ1-1, with D hard to call. The CDR3 runs 13 residues. Germline CDR1 reads DFQATT; CDR2 reads SNEGSKA (reference sequence). CDR3 sequence (DNA): TGCAGTGCAAGAGAATGGCAGAGACCGGCGGCTTTCTTT. It specifies CSAREWQRPAAFF.

This clonotype was detected once. The rearrangement links TRBV6-6 to TRBJ1-2; possibly TRBD1 for D (5 bases). Germline V gene data show CDR1 as MNHNY and CDR2 as SVGAGI (reference sequence). The CDR3 is 14 residues long. The V gene lost 7 bases and the J gene lost 7 bases, with 19 bases spanning the gap. The CDR3 loop reads CASTQTEGWGGYTF. CDR3 coding DNA: TGTGCCAGCACCCAGACAGAGGGGTGGGGTGGCTACACCTTC.

The table lists this clonotype with a few counts. This chain connects TRBV15 to TRBJ2-7; D is undetermined. Germline lookup yields CDR1 LNHNV and CDR2 YYDKDF (reference sequence). Deletions cut 1 base from V and 2 bases from J, with 12 bases between. The CDR3 spans 15 residues. The CDR3 DNA is TGTGCCACCAGCAGAGCCCCCCCAGGACCCTACGAGCAGTACTTC. Protein product: CATSRAPPGPYEQYF.

This chain links TRBV11-2 with TRBJ2-7; no clear D. V was clipped by 5 bases and J by 3 bases, with 8 bases between them. The CDR3 runs 12 residues. The V gene's germline CDR1 is SGHAT and CDR2 FQNNGV. CDR3 sequence (DNA): TGTGCCAGCAGCCGCAGAAACTACGAGCAGTACTTC. Translating gives CASSRRNYEQYF.

This chain connects TRBV29-1 to TRBJ1-2; 9 bases are a match to TRBD1. The CDR3 sequence is 13 residues long. Trimming took 6 bases from V and 2 from J; bases not matched to a gene: 4. Germline V gene data show CDR1 as SQVTM and CDR2 as ANQGSEA. The CDR3 loop reads CSVLGQGNYGYTF. The CDR3 DNA follows: TGCAGCGTCTTGGGACAGGGAAACTATGGCTACACCTTC.

V usage is TRBV7-6 and J usage is TRBJ1-1, with D perhaps matching TRBD1 (5 bases). The CDR3 runs 16 residues. Germline CDR1 reads SGHVS; CDR2 reads FNYEAQ. V lost 0 bases and J lost 4, with 15 bases in between. CDR3 in DNA: TGTGCCAGCAGCTTAGCCGTAGGCAGGGCGGTCACTGAAGCTTTCTTT. It specifies CASSLAVGRAVTEAFF. Drawing the rest from reference TRBV7-6 and TRBJ1-1, the complete variable domain is GAGVSQSPRYKVTKRGQDVALRCDPISGHVSLYWYRQALGQGPEFLTYFNYEAQQDKSGLPNDRFSAERPEGSISTLTIQRTEQRDSAMYRCASSLAVGRAVTEAFFGQGTRLTVV.

As DNA, the CDR3 is TGTGCCAGCAGCCAAGGCGGCTCCTGGGGCCAAGAGACCCAGTACTTC. This translates into CASSQGGSWGQETQYF. The V gene is TRBV14, the J gene TRBJ2-5; D not resolved. V lost 1 base and J lost 1, with 13 bases in between. Germline CDR1 and CDR2: SGHDN and FVKESK. This CDR3 has 16 amino acids.

This clonotype was observed a few times. V usage is TRBV3-1 and J usage is TRBJ2-4; 9 nucleotides align to TRBD1. The DNA end lines up better with TRBJ2-7; the J call may be wrong. Germline CDR1 reads LGHDT; CDR2 reads YNNKEL (reference sequence). This CDR3 is 15 amino acids long. The CDR3 here is CASSQGPGQGIEQYF. The CDR3, as DNA: TGTGCCAGCAGCCAAGGACCGGGACAGGGAATCGAGCAGTACTTC.

This clonotype has a handful of counts. The chain links TRBV20-1 to TRBJ2-3; 9 bases agree with TRBD1. V lost 5 bases to trimming and J lost 5 bases; unmatched junction nucleotides: 5. In germline, CDR1 is DFQATT, CDR2 SNEGSKA (reference sequence). The CDR3 length is 13 residues. The CDR3: CSAWTGEEDTQYF. The CDR3 DNA follows: TGCAGTGCTTGGACAGGGGAGGAAGATACGCAGTATTTT.

This clonotype was counted once. The rearrangement joins TRBV11-2 to TRBJ1-1; possible D gene TRBD1, 5 bases. The CDR3 is made up of 15 amino acids. The V gene lost 5 bases and the J gene lost 5 bases, with 18 bases spanning the gap. Germline V gene sequence: CDR1 SGHAT, CDR2 FQNNGV. CDR3 nucleotides: TGTGCCAGCAGCCCCGAGGACATCCCAGGAACTGAAGCTTTCTTT. Translating gives CASSPEDIPGTEAFF.

This clonotype was observed a few times. The rearrangement uses TRBV12-3 or TRBV12-4 and TRBJ2-5; 10 positions match TRBD1. This CDR3 has 15 amino acids. V lost 8 bases, J lost 4 bases, and 10 bases stayed unmatched. Here the CDR3 reads CASLGDRGFGETQYF. CDR3 sequence (DNA): TGTGCCAGCTTGGGGGACAGGGGATTCGGAGAGACCCAGTACTTC.

The sample holds one count of this clonotype. The rearrangement uses TRBV9 and TRBJ1-2, with 7 nucleotides matching TRBD1. The CDR3 is 16 residues long. Trimming at V came to 4 bases and at J to 4 bases, leaving 13 bases not matched to a gene. Germline CDR1 SGDLS, CDR2 YYNGEE. The CDR3 sequence is CASSPNTGQAGYGYTF. CDR3 coding DNA: TGTGCCAGCAGCCCTAACACAGGACAGGCGGGCTATGGCTACACCTTC.

This clonotype occurred a few times. V and J are TRBV20-1 and TRBJ1-1, with 7 bases fitting TRBD1. The CDR3 covers 14 residues. V shed 4 bases and J 0 bases; nucleotides not matched to a gene: 5. Per germline, CDR1 DFQATT and CDR2 SNEGSKA (reference sequence). The CDR3, as DNA: TGCAGTGCTAAACCGGGACAGTTGAACACTGAAGCTTTCTTT. It yields the protein CSAKPGQLNTEAFF.

The V gene is TRBV9, the J gene TRBJ1-2, with a tentative D call TRBD1 (5 bases). Trimming pared 0 bases from V and 8 bases from J, leaving 14 bases between. The CDR3 extends over 14 amino acids. Looked up from germline, CDR1 is SGDLS and CDR2 is YYNGEE. The CDR3 bases are TGTGCCAGCAGCGTAGCCCAAGGGACGAGGGGCTACACCTTC. The encoded protein is CASSVAQGTRGYTF.